One and the same sample provided the 19 T cell receptor beta chains below, sequenced in a study of cytomegalovirus exposure and HLA in healthy donors. The PCR had 60 Vbeta and 13 Jbeta primers. Clones were read by immunoSEQ multiplex PCR, and TCRdb kept only the in-frame ones, dropping some. Seen here are 85,000 to 100,000 clones, 79% observed once, and the top ten hold approximately 3.3%. What was sequenced was PBMCs. The origin of the receptors is a male donor in good health and CMV-seropositive.

The genes are TRBV7-6 and TRBJ2-7, with 7 positions matching TRBD1. The germline gives CDR1 SGHVS, CDR2 FNYEAQ. The ends lost 2 bases at V and 5 bases at J; junction bases unmatched: 6. This CDR3 spans 14 amino acids. In DNA, the CDR3 is TGTGCCAGCAGCTTAAACAGGGGAAAAGACGAGCAGTACTTC. It yields the protein CASSLNRGKDEQYF.

The chain couples TRBV5-8 to TRBJ1-5, with 7 bases identical to TRBD1. Germline lookup yields CDR1 SGHTS and CDR2 YDEGEE. The CDR3 length is 15 residues. V trimming: 2 bases; J trimming: 4 bases; junction bases outside the gene matches: 6. CDR3 nucleotides: TGTGCCAGCAGCTTAGACCCGGGACAGAATCAGCCCCAGCATTTT. It codes for CASSLDPGQNQPQHF.

The rearrangement links TRBV6-1 to TRBJ1-1, with D possibly TRBD1 on 5 matching bases. From germline, CDR1 is MNHNS and CDR2 SASEGT. The CDR3 extends over 15 amino acids. V was clipped by 2 bases and J by 0 bases, with 10 bases between them. The CDR3 DNA sequence: TGTGCCAGCAGTGAAATAGGCAGGGTGAACACTGAAGCTTTCTTT. It codes for CASSEIGRVNTEAFF.

The CDR3 DNA is TGTGCCAGCAGTGCCATCTATGGCTACACCTTC. Amino acids: CASSAIYGYTF. The gene calls are TRBV2 and TRBJ1-2; D not resolved. The V gene's germline CDR1 is SNHLY and CDR2 FYNNEI. This CDR3 region has 11 residues. V gave up 4 bases and J gave up 4 bases, with 4 bases separating them.

V and J are TRBV4-2 and TRBJ2-1; 13 positions agree with TRBD2. The CDR3 consists of 19 residues. In germline, CDR1 is LGHNA, CDR2 YNFKEQ. The J segment lost 3 bases and the V segment lost 0 bases, leaving 8 bases of the junction unmatched. The CDR3 region has the DNA TGTGCCAGCAGCCAAGATCCCGGGACTAGCGGGACCCTCTACAATGAGCAGTTCTTC. Translating gives CASSQDPGTSGTLYNEQFF.

Written as DNA, the CDR3 is TGTGCCAGCAGCAACGACAGGGCCTATGGCTACACCTTC. Translation: CASSNDRAYGYTF. The V gene is TRBV7-9, the J gene TRBJ1-2, with 7 bases lining up with TRBD1. Losses at the gene ends were 5 bases for V and 4 bases for J; bases not matched to a gene: 4. The CDR3 runs 13 residues. Looked up from germline, CDR1 is SEHNR and CDR2 is FQNEAQ (reference sequence).

With regard to this clone: Other nucleotide sequences in the sample specify the same CDR3. J is TRBJ1-3 and V is TRBV7-6; D unclear. V lost 0 bases, J lost 0 bases, and 18 bases lay in between. The germline V gene encodes CDR1 SGHVS and CDR2 FNYEAQ. The length of the CDR3 is 19 residues. In DNA form, the CDR3 reads TGTGCCAGCAGCTTAGCGCGCAGGAGAGTGGACTCCTCTGGAAACACCATATATTTT. As protein: CASSLARRRVDSSGNTIYF.

This chain connects TRBV10-3 to TRBJ2-2; D perhaps matches TRBD2 (6 bases). Germline-derived CDR1 and CDR2 are ENHRY and SYGVKD. The germline V and J ends were trimmed by 0 bases and 5 bases, with 10 bases remaining between them. This CDR3 has 15 amino acids. CDR3 nucleotide sequence: TGTGCCATCAGTGAGTCCCCCGCGGGGACCGGGGAGCTGTTTTTT. It translates to CAISESPAGTGELFF.

CDR3 sequence: CAWSAPPGNTIYF. Written as DNA, the CDR3 is TGTGCCTGGAGTGCCCCTCCTGGAAACACCATATATTTT. The chain is built from TRBV30 and TRBJ1-3; no definite D call. The V end lost 1 base, the J end lost 2 bases, and 6 bases lay between the germline ends. The CDR3 loop spans 13 amino acids. Looked up from germline, CDR1 is GTSNPN and CDR2 is SVGIG (reference sequence). Supplemented by reference TRBV30 and TRBJ1-3, the full variable domain reads SQTIHQWPATLVQPVGSPLSLECTVEGTSNPNLYWYRQAAGRGLQLLFYSVGIGQISSEVPQNLSASRPQDRQFILSSKKLLLSDSGFYLCAWSAPPGNTIYFGEGSWLTVV.

The V call is TRBV18, the J call TRBJ2-7; 7 bases map to TRBD1. The CDR3 is 14 residues long. Germline V gene sequence: CDR1 KGHSH, CDR2 LQKENI. After removal of 4 bases from V and 6 bases from J, the junction contained 9 bases not matched to a gene. In nucleotides, the CDR3 is TGTGCCAGCTCACTCGCCGGGACAGAGGTCGAGCAGTACTTC. It is translated as CASSLAGTEVEQYF.

The chain joins TRBV19 to TRBJ1-1; D remains unclear. The V gene lost 5 bases and the J gene lost 0 bases, with 7 bases spanning the gap. This CDR3 has 13 amino acids. The V gene's germline CDR1 is LNHDA and CDR2 SQIVND (reference sequence). The CDR3 region is CASSPQMNTEAFF. Here the CDR3 DNA reads TGTGCCAGTAGTCCACAGATGAACACTGAAGCTTTCTTT.

The rearrangement joins TRBV4-1 to TRBJ2-2; TRBD1 agrees at 7 bases. The germline CDR1 and CDR2 sequences are MGHRA and YSYEKL. CDR3 length: 16 residues. The V segment lost 10 bases and the J segment 1 base; nucleotides outside the gene matches: 12. CDR3 region: CATRGQRPGNTGELFF. The DNA for the CDR3 is TGCGCCACCCGGGGACAGCGACCAGGGAACACCGGGGAGCTGTTTTTT.

The rearrangement uses TRBV7-2 and TRBJ2-7; D unclear. Germline V gene sequence: CDR1 SGHTA, CDR2 FQGNSA. Trimming stripped 5 bases from V and 1 base from J, with 15 bases between. The CDR3 length is 15 residues. The CDR3 DNA follows: TGTGCCAGCAGCCTAGTTTTTGGCAGTTCCTACGAGCAGTACTTC. Its translation: CASSLVFGSSYEQYF.

The V and J genes are TRBV7-9 and TRBJ2-2; 7 nucleotides match TRBD2. J lost 7 bases, V lost 4 bases, and 6 bases had no gene match. Germline V gene sequence: CDR1 SEHNR, CDR2 FQNEAQ (reference sequence). The CDR3 is 14 amino acids. The CDR3 is CASSSTRGVGELFF. The CDR3 nucleotides are TGTGCCAGCAGCTCTACACGGGGGGTCGGGGAGCTGTTTTTT.

This clone was recorded a few times. Distinct nucleotide sequences in the sample also encode this CDR3. The chain carries TRBV7-9 and TRBJ2-3, with a possible D match to TRBD2 (6 bases). This CDR3 is 15 amino acids long. Trimming removed 0 bases at V and 0 bases at J, with 7 bases between. Germline V CDR1 and CDR2: SEHNR, FQNEAQ (reference sequence). The CDR3 bases are TGTGCCAGCAGCTTAGCGGGGGGAAGCACAGATACGCAGTATTTT. The encoded protein is CASSLAGGSTDTQYF.

The chain links TRBV11-3 to TRBJ2-7, with D perhaps TRBD1 (6 bases). Trimming removed 0 bases from V and 1 base from J, with 7 bases in between. This CDR3 contains 14 residues. Germline CDR1 and CDR2: SGHNT and YENEEA. The CDR3 region has the DNA TGTGCCAGCAGCTTAGAAGGGGGTTCCTACGAGCAGTACTTC. The encoded protein is CASSLEGGSYEQYF.

The chain combines TRBV14 with TRBJ2-7; TRBD1 aligns across 8 bases. V lost 4 bases, J lost 4 bases, and 9 bases stayed unmatched. This CDR3 region has 15 residues. In germline, CDR1 is SGHDN, CDR2 FVKESK. The CDR3 region is CASSRSGTGLYEQYF. The CDR3 coding sequence is TGTGCCAGCAGCCGATCCGGGACAGGACTTTACGAGCAGTACTTC.

The V and J genes are TRBV6-1 and TRBJ1-3; D not resolved. The germline V gene has CDR1 MNHNS and CDR2 SASEGT. V was cut by 3 bases and J by 4 bases, with 10 bases left in between. This CDR3 region has 14 residues. The CDR3 is CASSEQWRGNTIYF. Here the CDR3 DNA reads TGTGCCAGCAGTGAGCAGTGGCGGGGAAACACCATATATTTT.

This chain joins TRBV5-1 and TRBJ1-1; tentatively, D is TRBD1 (6 bases). The CDR3 runs 16 residues. Germline lookup yields CDR1 SGHRS and CDR2 YFSETQ. The germline V and J ends were trimmed by 1 base and 5 bases, with 18 bases remaining between them. This CDR3 is CASSLIGSGDGTEAFF. CDR3 nucleotides: TGCGCCAGCAGCTTGATAGGGTCAGGGGATGGAACTGAAGCTTTCTTT.